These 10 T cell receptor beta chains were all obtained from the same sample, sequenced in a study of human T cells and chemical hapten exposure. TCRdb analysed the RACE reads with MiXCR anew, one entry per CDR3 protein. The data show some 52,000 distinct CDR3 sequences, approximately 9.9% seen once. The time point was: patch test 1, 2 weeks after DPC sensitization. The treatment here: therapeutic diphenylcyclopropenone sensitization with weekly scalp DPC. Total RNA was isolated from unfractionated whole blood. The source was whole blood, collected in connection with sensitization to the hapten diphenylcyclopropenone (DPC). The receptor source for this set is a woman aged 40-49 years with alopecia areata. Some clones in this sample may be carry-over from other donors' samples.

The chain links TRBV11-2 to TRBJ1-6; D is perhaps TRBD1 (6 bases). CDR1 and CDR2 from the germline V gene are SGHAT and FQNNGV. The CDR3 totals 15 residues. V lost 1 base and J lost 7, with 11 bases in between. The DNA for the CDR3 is TGTGCCAGCAGCTTAGGGGCAGGGGTGAATTCACCCCTCCACTTT. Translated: CASSLGAGVNSPLHF.

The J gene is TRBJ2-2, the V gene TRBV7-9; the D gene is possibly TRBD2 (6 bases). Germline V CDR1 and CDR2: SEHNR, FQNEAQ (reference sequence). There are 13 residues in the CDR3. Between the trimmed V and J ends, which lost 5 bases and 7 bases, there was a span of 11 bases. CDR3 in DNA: TGTGCCAGCAGCCTCGGGACTGGCGGGGAGCTGTTTTTT. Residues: CASSLGTGGELFF.

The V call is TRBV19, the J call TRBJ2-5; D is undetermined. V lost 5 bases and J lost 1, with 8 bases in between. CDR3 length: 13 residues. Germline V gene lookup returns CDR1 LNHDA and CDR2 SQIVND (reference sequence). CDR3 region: CASSARLQETQYF. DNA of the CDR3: TGTGCCAGTAGTGCGAGACTCCAAGAGACCCAGTACTTC.

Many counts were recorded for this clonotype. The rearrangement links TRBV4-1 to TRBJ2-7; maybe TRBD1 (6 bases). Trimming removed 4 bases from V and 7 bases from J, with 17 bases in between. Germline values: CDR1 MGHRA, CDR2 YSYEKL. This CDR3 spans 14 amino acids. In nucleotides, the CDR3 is TGCGCCAGCAGCCCACTCCTCCGGGACAATGAGCAGTACTTC. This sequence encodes CASSPLLRDNEQYF.

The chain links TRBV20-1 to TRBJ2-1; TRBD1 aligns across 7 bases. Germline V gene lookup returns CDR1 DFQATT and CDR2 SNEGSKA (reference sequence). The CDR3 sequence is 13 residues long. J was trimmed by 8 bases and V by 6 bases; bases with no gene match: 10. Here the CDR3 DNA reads TGCAGTGCAAACTCCGGACAGGACGATGAGCAGTTCTTC. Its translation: CSANSGQDDEQFF.

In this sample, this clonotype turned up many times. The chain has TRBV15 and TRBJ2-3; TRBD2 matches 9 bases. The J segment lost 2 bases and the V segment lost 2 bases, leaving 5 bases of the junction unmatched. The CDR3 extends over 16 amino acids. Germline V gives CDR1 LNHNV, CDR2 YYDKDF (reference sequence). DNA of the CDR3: TGTGCCACCAGCAGAACGCGGGGGGGCCCCACAGATACGCAGTATTTT. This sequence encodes CATSRTRGGPTDTQYF.

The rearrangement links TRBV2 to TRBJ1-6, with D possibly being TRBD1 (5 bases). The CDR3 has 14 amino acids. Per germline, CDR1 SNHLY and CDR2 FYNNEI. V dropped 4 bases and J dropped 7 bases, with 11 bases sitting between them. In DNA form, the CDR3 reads TGTGCCAGCAGTGCGACAGCCCAAAATTCACCCCTCCACTTT. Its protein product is CASSATAQNSPLHF.

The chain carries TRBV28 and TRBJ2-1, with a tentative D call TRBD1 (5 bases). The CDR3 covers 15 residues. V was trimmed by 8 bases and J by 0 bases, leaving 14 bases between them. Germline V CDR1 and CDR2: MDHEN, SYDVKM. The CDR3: CASGQIRGSYNEQFF. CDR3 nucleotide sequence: TGTGCCAGCGGACAAATTCGTGGCTCCTACAATGAGCAGTTCTTC.

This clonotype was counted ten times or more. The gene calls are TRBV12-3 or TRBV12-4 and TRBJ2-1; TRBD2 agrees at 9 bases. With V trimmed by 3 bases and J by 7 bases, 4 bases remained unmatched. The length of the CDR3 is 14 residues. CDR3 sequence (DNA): TGTGCCAGCAGTTTTTCAGCGGGGGGTAATGAGCAGTTCTTC. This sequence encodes CASSFSAGGNEQFF.

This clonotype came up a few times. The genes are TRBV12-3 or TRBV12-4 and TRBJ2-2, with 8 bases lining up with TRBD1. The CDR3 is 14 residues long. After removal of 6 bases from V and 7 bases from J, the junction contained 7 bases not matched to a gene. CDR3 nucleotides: TGTGCCAGCAGGGTCCAGGGGGCAGGCGGGGAGCTGTTTTTT. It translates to CASRVQGAGGELFF.